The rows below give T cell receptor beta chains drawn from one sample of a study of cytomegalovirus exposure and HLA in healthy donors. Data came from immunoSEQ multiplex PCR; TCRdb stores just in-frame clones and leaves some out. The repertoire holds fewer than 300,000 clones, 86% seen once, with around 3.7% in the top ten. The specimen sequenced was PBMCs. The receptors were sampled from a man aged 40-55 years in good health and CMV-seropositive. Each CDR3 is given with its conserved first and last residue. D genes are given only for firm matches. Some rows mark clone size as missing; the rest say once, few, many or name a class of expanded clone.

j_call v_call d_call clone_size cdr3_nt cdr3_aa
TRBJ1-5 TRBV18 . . TGTGCCAGCTCACCCTCGCCAGGGGCTCAGCCCCAGCATTTT CASSPSPGAQPQHF
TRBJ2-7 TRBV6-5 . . TGTGCCAGCAGTTACGGGCAGAGTTACGAGCAGTACTTC CASSYGQSYEQYF
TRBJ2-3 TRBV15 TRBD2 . TGTGCCACCAGCAGAACTAGCGGACGAAAGGGTACGCAGTATTTT CATSRTSGRKGTQYF
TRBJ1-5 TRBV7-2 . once TGTGCCAGCAGCTTTGGCGGGCCCCGCAATCAGCCCCAGCATTTT CASSFGGPRNQPQHF
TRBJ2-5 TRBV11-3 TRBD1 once TGTGCCAGCAGCCGAGGGACAGAAGAGACCCAGTACTTC CASSRGTEETQYF
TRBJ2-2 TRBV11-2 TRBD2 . TGTGCCAGCAGGCGACTAAAAAGGACTAGCGTGAACACCGGGGAGCTGTTTTTT CASRRLKRTSVNTGELFF
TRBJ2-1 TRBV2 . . TGTGCCAGCAGAGAGGACTTCCAATCCTACAATGAGCAGTTCTTC CASREDFQSYNEQFF
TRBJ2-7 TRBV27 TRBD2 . TGTGCCAGCACTAGCGGCCGAGGCGACGAGCAGTACTTC CASTSGRGDEQYF
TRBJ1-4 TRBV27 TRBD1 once TGTGCCAGCAAGTTTGGACAGGGTGGGGAAAAACTGTTTTTT CASKFGQGGEKLFF
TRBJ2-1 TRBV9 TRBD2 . TGTGCCAGCAGCGTAGCGGCTAGCGGGCCGTCCTACAATGAGCAGTTCTTC CASSVAASGPSYNEQFF